This is a list of T cell receptor beta chains from one sample in a study of blood T cell repertoires in COVID-19. Clones were sequenced by immunoSEQ multiplex PCR, and TCRdb holds only the in-frame ones, with some missing. Of under 300,000 clones in the sample, about 87% are singletons; the top ten hold 3.7%. Sequenced: peripheral blood. The receptors originated from a woman in her forties with acute or convalescent COVID-19. The conserved cysteine and the conserved F or W are not part of the CDR3 here. A D gene is named only where the DNA matches it firmly.

TRBJ1-4 | TRBD1 | TRBV5-1 | 13 | ASSLEGTGNEKLF
TRBJ2-3 | TRBD2 | TRBV9 | 15 | ASSSSGGVLSTDTQY
TRBJ2-3 | TRBD2 | TRBV7-6 | 13 | ASRRTSGSTDTQY
TRBJ1-2 | - | TRBV5-6 | 12 | ASSLGRLGYGYT
TRBJ1-6 | TRBD1 | TRBV6-5 | 13 | ASSPAQGANSPLH
TRBJ1-2 | - | TRBV4-1 | 11 | ASSQEPYNGYT
TRBJ1-1 | - | TRBV29-1 | 10 | SAKTVNTEAF
TRBJ2-5 | TRBD1 | TRBV7-2 | 13 | ASSLVRGPGETQY
TRBJ2-1 | - | TRBV4-1 | 12 | ASSTLGLQHEQF
TRBJ1-1 | - | TRBV29-1 | 10 | SVGGLNTEAF
TRBJ1-1 | TRBD1 | TRBV9 | 12 | ASSVGGQGLEAF
TRBJ1-1 | - | TRBV6-6 | 12 | ASWVEGLNTEAF
TRBJ1-2 | - | TRBV7-9 | 13 | ASSFPYRANYGYT
TRBJ1-1 | - | TRBV30 | 12 | AWSWRTLGGEAF
TRBJ2-2 | - | TRBV24-1 | 15 | ATSDPRDIANTGELF
TRBJ1-5 | TRBD1 | TRBV4-1 | 16 | ASSPRGKRRGANQPQH
TRBJ1-2 | - | TRBV3-1/TRBV3-2 | 13 | ASSQVLRGGKDYT
TRBJ1-2 | - | TRBV19 | 12 | ASSQGGGNYGYT
TRBJ2-4 | - | TRBV2 | 10 | ASTSLMSIQY
TRBJ1-1 | - | TRBV20-1 | 9 | SARPDTEAF
TRBJ1-5 | TRBD1 | TRBV18 | 14 | ASSAGTGGFNQPQH
TRBJ2-2 | - | TRBV28 | 13 | ASKTGTLNTGELF
TRBJ2-5 | TRBD2 | TRBV19 | 11 | ASRKRGEETQY
TRBJ2-1 | - | TRBV4-1 | 15 | ASSQPTVGVGHNEQF
TRBJ2-1 | TRBD1 | TRBV19 | 17 | ASSRGTGTISSSYNEQF
TRBJ1-6 | TRBD1 | TRBV5-6 | 14 | ASSLAGQGDSSPLH
TRBJ1-2 | - | TRBV2 | 11 | ASRARGLNGYT
TRBJ2-3 | TRBD2 | TRBV5-1 | 16 | ASSAGLAGAMGTDTQY
TRBJ1-4 | TRBD1 | TRBV9 | 14 | ASSVATGPSSEKLF
TRBJ2-1 | - | TRBV4-1 | 13 | ASSLSAINGDEQF
TRBJ1-1 | TRBD1 | TRBV18 | 12 | ASSPSGTGVGAF
TRBJ1-1 | - | TRBV4-1 | 12 | ASSSGDENTEAF
TRBJ2-1 | - | TRBV3-1/TRBV3-2 | 14 | ASSQDMGGGRNEQF
TRBJ2-5 | - | TRBV12-3/TRBV12-4 | 11 | ASSNLPADPQY
TRBJ1-1 | TRBD1 | TRBV19 | 13 | ASSDEPGQAEEAF
TRBJ2-2 | - | TRBV28 | 14 | ASSLMGGGPTGELF
TRBJ2-2 | TRBD1 | TRBV9 | 12 | ASSQGQGTGELF
TRBJ1-2 | TRBD1 | TRBV9 | 10 | ASRRDDREVT
TRBJ1-2 | TRBD1 | TRBV18 | 13 | ASSPPGQGGYGYT
TRBJ1-1 | - | TRBV30 | 11 | AWRKQQNTEAF
TRBJ2-4 | - | TRBV1 | 11 | TSRGSVRGRQY
TRBJ2-1 | - | TRBV11-2 | 12 | ASSSLQGWSEQF
TRBJ2-3 | TRBD1 | TRBV27 | 13 | ASSLLGQGENTQY
TRBJ2-3 | TRBD2 | TRBV30 | 14 | AWSVGLRGDTDTQY
TRBJ1-5 | TRBD1 | TRBV15 | 17 | ATSSSPGTAENSNQPQH
TRBJ1-1 | - | TRBV19 | 10 | ASSISRAEAF
TRBJ2-1 | - | TRBV2 | 12 | ASSAIREYNEQF
TRBJ1-5 | TRBD1 | TRBV30 | 11 | AWATGSNQPQH
TRBJ1-2 | - | TRBV18 | 14 | ASSPLGGANFYGYT
TRBJ2-3 | - | TRBV2 | 13 | ASSAGQYSTDTQY
TRBJ1-4 | TRBD1 | TRBV29-1 | 13 | SVQGQSSTNEKLF
TRBJ2-2 | - | TRBV6-5 | 10 | ASVSVTGELF
TRBJ1-2 | - | TRBV2 | 12 | ASSDRYPHYGYT
TRBJ1-1 | - | TRBV11-1 | 12 | ASSLGGFNTEAF
TRBJ1-2 | - | TRBV11-2 | 14 | ASSSNSAHLRYGYT
TRBJ1-1 | TRBD1 | TRBV7-9 | 14 | ASSRGDRIMNTEAF
TRBJ1-5 | - | TRBV4-1 | 11 | ASSLILVQPQH
TRBJ1-3 | - | TRBV3-1/TRBV3-2 | 12 | ASSQGGPGNTIY